Sequencing of this T cell receptor (beta chain) was carried out in a study of CD8+CD57+ T cells in acquired aplastic anemia. Across the study: Isolated CD4+ and CD8+ cells, once sorted, yielded DNA averaging about 3.2 ug.

It was genomic DNA that served as the template for profiling TCR beta VDJ and CDR3. TCRdb processed the reads anew with MiXCR; each CDR3 protein has one entry. This table has around 180,000 distinct CDR3 sequences, about 60% appearing once. This clonotype was observed a handful of times. Germline V lookup: CDR1 KGHDR, CDR2 SFDVKD. Losses at the gene ends were 4 bases for V and 8 bases for J; bases not matched to a gene: 14. There are 16 residues in the CDR3. Sample: sorted CD4+, CD8+, or CD8+CD57+ T cells (not recorded which) from PBMCs. This receptor was identified in a human donor in good health. This sequence joins TRBV24-1 and TRBJ2-3; 7 bases match TRBD1. Here the CDR3 DNA reads TGTGCCACCAGTGACGAATCGACAGGGCGTAGGGGTACGCAGTATTTT. It codes for CATSDESTGRRGTQYF.